These T cell receptor beta chains were read from a single sample in a study of blood T cell repertoires in COVID-19. The protocol was immunoSEQ multiplex PCR, while the TCRdb copy is restricted to in-frame clones and leaves out a portion. Of about 140,000 clones listed, approximately 80% are singletons. The sequenced sample was PBMCs or T cells enriched from blood (not recorded which). The receptors here all came from a woman aged 18-29 years who had been exposed to COVID-19. Each CDR3 is given with its conserved first and last residue. A D gene is named only where the DNA matches it firmly. Clone size is stated in some rows and not others, as once, few, many or a class when expanded.

clone_size,j_call,v_call,d_call,cdr3_aa,cdr3_nt
few,TRBJ2-7,TRBV29-1,.,CSVGQPYEQYF,TGCAGCGTTGGACAGCCCTACGAGCAGTACTTC
.,TRBJ1-5,TRBV28,.,CASSWAGMGRSNQPQHF,TGTGCCAGCAGTTGGGCCGGGATGGGGAGAAGCAATCAGCCCCAGCATTTT
once,TRBJ2-2,TRBV4-1,TRBD1,CASSHIPGQGDTGELFF,TGCGCCAGCAGCCATATACCGGGACAGGGGGACACCGGGGAGCTGTTTTTT
.,TRBJ2-1,TRBV4-2,.,CASSPPETSYNEQFF,TGTGCCAGCAGCCCTCCGGAGACTTCCTACAATGAGCAGTTCTTC
.,TRBJ1-1,TRBV6-5,TRBD1,CASLGRGGQGTEAFF,TGTGCCAGCTTAGGTAGGGGCGGACAGGGCACTGAAGCTTTCTTT
few,TRBJ1-2,TRBV19,.,CASSIQTDNYGYTF,TGTGCCAGTAGTATCCAGACAGATAACTATGGCTACACCTTC
.,TRBJ2-7,TRBV28,TRBD2,CASSRSGSSYEQYF,TGTGCCAGCAGTCGCAGCGGGAGCTCCTACGAGCAGTACTTC
.,TRBJ1-2,TRBV30,.,CAWSGRGSGGYTF,TGTGCCTGGAGTGGTAGGGGTTCGGGTGGCTACACCTTC
.,TRBJ2-7,TRBV6-5,TRBD1,CASTDSGTGRLKQYF,TGTGCCAGCACCGACTCCGGGACAGGGAGGTTGAAGCAGTACTTC
.,TRBJ1-1,TRBV28,TRBD1,CASKLGQGWTEAFF,TGTGCCAGCAAGCTAGGACAGGGCTGGACTGAAGCTTTCTTT
.,TRBJ2-1,TRBV28,TRBD1,CASSLLGQSGSSYNEQFF,TGTGCCAGCAGTTTATTGGGACAGTCGGGAAGCTCCTACAATGAGCAGTTCTTC